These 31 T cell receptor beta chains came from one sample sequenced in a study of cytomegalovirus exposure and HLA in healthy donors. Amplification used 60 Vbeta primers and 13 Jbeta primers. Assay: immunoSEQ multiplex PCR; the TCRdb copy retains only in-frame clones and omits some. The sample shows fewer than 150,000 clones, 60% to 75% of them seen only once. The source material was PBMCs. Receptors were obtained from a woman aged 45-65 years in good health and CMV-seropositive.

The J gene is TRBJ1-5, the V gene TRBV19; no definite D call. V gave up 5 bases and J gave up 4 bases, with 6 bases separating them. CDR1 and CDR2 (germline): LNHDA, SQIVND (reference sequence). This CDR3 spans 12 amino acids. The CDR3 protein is CASSPGNQPQHF. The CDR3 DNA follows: TGTGCCAGTAGTCCGGGAAATCAGCCCCAGCATTTT.

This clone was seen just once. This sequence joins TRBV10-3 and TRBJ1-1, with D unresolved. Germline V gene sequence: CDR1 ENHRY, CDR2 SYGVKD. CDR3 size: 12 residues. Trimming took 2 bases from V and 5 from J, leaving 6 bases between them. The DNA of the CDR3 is TGTGCCATCAGTGAGATGGAGACTGAAGCTTTCTTT. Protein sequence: CAISEMETEAFF.

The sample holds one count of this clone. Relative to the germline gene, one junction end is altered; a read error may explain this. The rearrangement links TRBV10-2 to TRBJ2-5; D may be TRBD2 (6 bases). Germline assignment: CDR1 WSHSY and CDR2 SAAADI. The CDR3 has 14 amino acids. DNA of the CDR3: TGCGCCAGCAGTGCTGGGGGGACTCAAGGGACCCAGTACTTC. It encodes CASSAGGTQGTQYF.

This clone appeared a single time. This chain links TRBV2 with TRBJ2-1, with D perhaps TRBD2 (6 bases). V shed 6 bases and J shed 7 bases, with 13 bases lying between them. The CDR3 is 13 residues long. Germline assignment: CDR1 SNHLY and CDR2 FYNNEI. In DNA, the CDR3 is TGTGCCAGCAGGGGGGGTGGGGGTAATGAGCAGTTCTTC. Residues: CASRGGGGNEQFF.

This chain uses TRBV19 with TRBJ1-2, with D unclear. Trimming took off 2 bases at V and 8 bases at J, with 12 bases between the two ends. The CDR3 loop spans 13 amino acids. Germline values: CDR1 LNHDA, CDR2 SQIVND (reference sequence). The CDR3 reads CASSISGYGGYTF. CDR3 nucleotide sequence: TGTGCCAGTAGTATATCGGGGTATGGAGGCTACACCTTC.

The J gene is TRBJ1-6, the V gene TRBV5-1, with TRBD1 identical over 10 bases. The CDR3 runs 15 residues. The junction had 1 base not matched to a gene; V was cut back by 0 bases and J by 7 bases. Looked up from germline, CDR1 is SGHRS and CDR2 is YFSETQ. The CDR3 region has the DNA TGCGCCAGCAGCTTGGGGGGACAGGGGAATTCACCCCTCCACTTT. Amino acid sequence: CASSLGGQGNSPLHF. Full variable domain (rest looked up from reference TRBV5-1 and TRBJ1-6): KAGVTQTPRYLIKTRGQQVTLSCSPISGHRSVSWYQQTPGQGLQFLFEYFSETQRNKGNFPGRFSGRQFSNSRSEMNVSTLELGDSALYLCASSLGGQGNSPLHFGNGTRLTVT.

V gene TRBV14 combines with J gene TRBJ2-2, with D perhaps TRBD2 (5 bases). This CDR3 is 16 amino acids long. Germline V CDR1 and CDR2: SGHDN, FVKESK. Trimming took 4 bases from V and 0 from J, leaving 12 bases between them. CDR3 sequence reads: CASSRVRVSNTGELFF. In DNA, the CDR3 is TGTGCCAGCAGCCGGGTGAGGGTCTCGAACACCGGGGAGCTGTTTTTT.

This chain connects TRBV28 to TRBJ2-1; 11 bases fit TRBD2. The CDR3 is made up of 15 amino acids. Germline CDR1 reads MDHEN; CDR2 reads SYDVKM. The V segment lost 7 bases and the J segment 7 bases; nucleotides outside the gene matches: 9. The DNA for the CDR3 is TGTGCCAGCATCCGATTTAGCGGGGGGGCGAATGAGCAGTTCTTC. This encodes CASIRFSGGANEQFF.

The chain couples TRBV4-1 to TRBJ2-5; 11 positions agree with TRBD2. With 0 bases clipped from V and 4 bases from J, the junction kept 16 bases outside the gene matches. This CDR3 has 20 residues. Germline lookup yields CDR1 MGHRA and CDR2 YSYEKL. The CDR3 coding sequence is TGCGCCAGCAGCCAAGACCTCGCGGTAGCGGGGGGGCTGGGTAGAGAGACCCAGTACTTC. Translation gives CASSQDLAVAGGLGRETQYF.

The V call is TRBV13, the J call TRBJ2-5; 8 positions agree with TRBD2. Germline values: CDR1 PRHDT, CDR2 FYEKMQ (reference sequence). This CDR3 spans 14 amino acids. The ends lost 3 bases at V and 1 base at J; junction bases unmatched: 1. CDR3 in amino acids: CASSLRGAQETQYF. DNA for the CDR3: TGTGCCAGCAGCTTGCGGGGGGCCCAAGAGACCCAGTACTTC.

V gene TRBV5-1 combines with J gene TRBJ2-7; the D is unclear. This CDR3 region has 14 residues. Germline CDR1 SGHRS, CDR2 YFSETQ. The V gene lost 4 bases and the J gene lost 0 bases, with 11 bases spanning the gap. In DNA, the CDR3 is TGCGCCAGCAGCCCTCAGGTGTCCTCCTACGAGCAGTACTTC. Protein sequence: CASSPQVSSYEQYF. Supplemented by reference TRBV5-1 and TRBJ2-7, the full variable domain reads KAGVTQTPRYLIKTRGQQVTLSCSPISGHRSVSWYQQTPGQGLQFLFEYFSETQRNKGNFPGRFSGRQFSNSRSEMNVSTLELGDSALYLCASSPQVSSYEQYFGPGTRLTVT.

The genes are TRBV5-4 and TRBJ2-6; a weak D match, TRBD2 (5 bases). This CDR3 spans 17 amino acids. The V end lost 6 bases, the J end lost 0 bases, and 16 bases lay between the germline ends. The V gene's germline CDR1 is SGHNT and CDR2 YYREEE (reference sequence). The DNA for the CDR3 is TGTGCCAGCACTCCCGGGATCTTACTCTCTGGGGCCAACGTCCTGACTTTC. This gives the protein CASTPGILLSGANVLTF.

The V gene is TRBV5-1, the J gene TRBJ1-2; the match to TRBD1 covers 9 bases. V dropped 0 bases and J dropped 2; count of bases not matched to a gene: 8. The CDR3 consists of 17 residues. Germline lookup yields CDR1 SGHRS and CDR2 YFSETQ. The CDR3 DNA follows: TGCGCCAGCAGCTTGGAACCGGGACAGGGAACGAACTATGGCTACACCTTC. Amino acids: CASSLEPGQGTNYGYTF.

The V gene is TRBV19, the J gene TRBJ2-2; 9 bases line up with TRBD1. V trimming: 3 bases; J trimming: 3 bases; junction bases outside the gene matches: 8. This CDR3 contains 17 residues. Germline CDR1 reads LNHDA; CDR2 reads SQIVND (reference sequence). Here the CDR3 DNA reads TGTGCCAGTAGTATCGCTGGGACAGGGAGATACACCGGGGAGCTGTTTTTT. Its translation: CASSIAGTGRYTGELFF. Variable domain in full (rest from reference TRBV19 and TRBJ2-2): DGGITQSPKYLFRKEGQNVTLSCEQNLNHDAMYWYRQDPGQGLRLIYYSQIVNDFQKGDIAEGYSVSREKKESFPLTVTSAQKNPTAFYLCASSIAGTGRYTGELFFGEGSRLTVL.

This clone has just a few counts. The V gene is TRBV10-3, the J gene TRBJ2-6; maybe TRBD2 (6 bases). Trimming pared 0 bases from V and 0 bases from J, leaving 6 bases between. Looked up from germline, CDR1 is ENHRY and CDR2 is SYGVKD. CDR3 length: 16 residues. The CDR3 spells CAISESGLSGANVLTF. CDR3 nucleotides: TGTGCCATCAGTGAGTCGGGACTCTCTGGGGCCAACGTCCTGACTTTC.

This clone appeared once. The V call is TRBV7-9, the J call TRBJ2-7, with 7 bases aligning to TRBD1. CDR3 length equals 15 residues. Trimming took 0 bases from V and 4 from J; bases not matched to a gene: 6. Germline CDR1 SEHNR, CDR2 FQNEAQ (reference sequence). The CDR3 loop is CASSLARSRGYEQYF. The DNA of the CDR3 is TGTGCCAGCAGCTTAGCGCGGTCCAGGGGGTACGAGCAGTACTTC.

The CDR3 is CASSPGDTETQYF. The CDR3 nucleotides read TGTGCCAGCTCACCGGGGGACACGGAGACCCAGTACTTC. This sequence joins TRBV18 and TRBJ2-5; D possibly corresponds to TRBD1 (6 bases). Trimming shortened V by 3 bases and J by 5 bases, and 10 bases separated the two germline ends. CDR3 length equals 13 residues. Per germline, CDR1 KGHSH and CDR2 LQKENI. Complete variable domain (other parts from reference TRBV18 and TRBJ2-5): NAGVMQNPRHLVRRRGQEARLRCSPMKGHSHVYWYRQLPEEGLKFMVYLQKENIIDESGMPKERFSAEFPKEGPSILRIQQVVRGDSAAYFCASSPGDTETQYFGPGTRLLVL.

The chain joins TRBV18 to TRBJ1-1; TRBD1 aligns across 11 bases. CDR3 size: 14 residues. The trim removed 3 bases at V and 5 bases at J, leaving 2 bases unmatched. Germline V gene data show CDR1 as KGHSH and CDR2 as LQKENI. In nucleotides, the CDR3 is TGTGCCAGCTCACCTGGGACAGGGGGGACTGAAGCTTTCTTT. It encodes CASSPGTGGTEAFF.

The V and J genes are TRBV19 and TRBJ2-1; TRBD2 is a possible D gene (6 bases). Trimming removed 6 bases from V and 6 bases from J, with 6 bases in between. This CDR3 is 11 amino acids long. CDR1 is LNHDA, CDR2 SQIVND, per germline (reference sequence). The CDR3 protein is CASRGGNEQFF. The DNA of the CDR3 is TGTGCCAGTAGGGGGGGCAATGAGCAGTTCTTC. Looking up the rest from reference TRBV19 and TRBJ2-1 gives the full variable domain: DGGITQSPKYLFRKEGQNVTLSCEQNLNHDAMYWYRQDPGQGLRLIYYSQIVNDFQKGDIAEGYSVSREKKESFPLTVTSAQKNPTAFYLCASRGGNEQFFGPGTRLTVL.

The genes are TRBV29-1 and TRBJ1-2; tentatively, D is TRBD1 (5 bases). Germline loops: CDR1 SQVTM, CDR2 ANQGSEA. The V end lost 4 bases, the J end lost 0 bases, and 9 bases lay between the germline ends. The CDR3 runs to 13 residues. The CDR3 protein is CSVATGPNYGYTF. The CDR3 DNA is TGCAGCGTTGCAACAGGACCTAACTATGGCTACACCTTC.

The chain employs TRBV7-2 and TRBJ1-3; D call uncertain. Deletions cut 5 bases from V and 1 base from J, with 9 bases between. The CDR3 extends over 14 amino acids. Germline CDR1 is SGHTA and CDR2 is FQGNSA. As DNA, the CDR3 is TGTGCCAGCAGCGCCGGTCTGTCTGGAAACACCATATATTTT. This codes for CASSAGLSGNTIYF. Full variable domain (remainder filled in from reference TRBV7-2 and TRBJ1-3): GAGVSQSPSNKVTEKGKDVELRCDPISGHTALYWYRQSLGQGLEFLIYFQGNSAPDKSGLPSDRFSAERTGGSVSTLTIQRTQQEDSAVYLCASSAGLSGNTIYFGEGSWLTVV.

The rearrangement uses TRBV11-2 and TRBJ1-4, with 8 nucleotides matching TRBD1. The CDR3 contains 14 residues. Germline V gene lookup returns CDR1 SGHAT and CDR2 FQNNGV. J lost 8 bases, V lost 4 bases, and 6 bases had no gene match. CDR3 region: CASSWGQAHEKLFF. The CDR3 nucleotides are TGTGCCAGCAGCTGGGGACAGGCGCACGAAAAACTGTTTTTT. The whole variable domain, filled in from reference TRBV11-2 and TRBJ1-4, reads EAGVAQSPRYKIIEKRQSVAFWCNPISGHATLYWYQQILGQGPKLLIQFQNNGVVDDSQLPKDRFSAERLKGVDSTLKIQPAKLEDSAVYLCASSWGQAHEKLFFGSGTQLSVL.

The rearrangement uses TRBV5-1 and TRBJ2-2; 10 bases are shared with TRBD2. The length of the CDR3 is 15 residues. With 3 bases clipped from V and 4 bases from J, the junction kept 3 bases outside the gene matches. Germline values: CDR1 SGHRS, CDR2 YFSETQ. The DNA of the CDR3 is TGCGCCAGCAGCTATAGCGGGGGGACCACCGGGGAGCTGTTTTTT. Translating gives CASSYSGGTTGELFF.

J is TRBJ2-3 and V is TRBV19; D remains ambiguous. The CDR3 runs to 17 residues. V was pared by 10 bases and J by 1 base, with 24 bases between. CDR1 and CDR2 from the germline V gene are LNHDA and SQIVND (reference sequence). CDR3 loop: CAKYKRRQTWCTDTQYF. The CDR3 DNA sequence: TGTGCCAAGTATAAGAGGCGGCAGACTTGGTGCACAGATACGCAGTATTTT.

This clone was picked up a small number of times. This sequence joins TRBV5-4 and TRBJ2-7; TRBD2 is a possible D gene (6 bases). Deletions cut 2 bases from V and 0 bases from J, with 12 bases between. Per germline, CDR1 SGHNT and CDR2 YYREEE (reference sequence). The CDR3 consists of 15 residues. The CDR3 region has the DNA TGTGCCAGCAGCTTTTCGGGACTCGACTCCTACGAGCAGTACTTC. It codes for CASSFSGLDSYEQYF.

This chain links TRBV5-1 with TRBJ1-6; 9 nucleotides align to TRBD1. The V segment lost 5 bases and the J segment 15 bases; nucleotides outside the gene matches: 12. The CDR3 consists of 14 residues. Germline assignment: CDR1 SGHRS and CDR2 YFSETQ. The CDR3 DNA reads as TGCGCCAGCAGGCGGGACAGGGAAGATCAACTCCTCCACTTT. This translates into CASRRDREDQLLHF. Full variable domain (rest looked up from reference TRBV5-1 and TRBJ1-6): KAGVTQTPRYLIKTRGQQVTLSCSPISGHRSVSWYQQTPGQGLQFLFEYFSETQRNKGNFPGRFSGRQFSNSRSEMNVSTLELGDSALYLCASRRDREDQLLHFGNGTRLTVT.

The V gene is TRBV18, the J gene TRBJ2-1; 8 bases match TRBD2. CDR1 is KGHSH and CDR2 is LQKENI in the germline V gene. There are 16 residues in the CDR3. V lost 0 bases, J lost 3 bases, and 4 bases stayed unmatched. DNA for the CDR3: TGTGCCAGCTCACCACCGGGACTAGATTACTACAATGAGCAGTTCTTC. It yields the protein CASSPPGLDYYNEQFF.

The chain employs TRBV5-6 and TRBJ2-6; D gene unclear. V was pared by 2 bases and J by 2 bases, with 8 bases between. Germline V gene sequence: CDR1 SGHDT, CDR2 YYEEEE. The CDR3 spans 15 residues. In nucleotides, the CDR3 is TGTGCCAGCAGCTTCAGAAATGCTGGGGCCAACGTCCTGACTTTC. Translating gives CASSFRNAGANVLTF.

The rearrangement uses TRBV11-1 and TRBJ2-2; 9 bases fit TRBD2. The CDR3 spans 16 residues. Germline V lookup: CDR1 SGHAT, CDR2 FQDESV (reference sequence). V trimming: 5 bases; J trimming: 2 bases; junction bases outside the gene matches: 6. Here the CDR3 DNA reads TGTGCCAGCAGCATAAAGCGGGGGGCCAACACCGGGGAGCTGTTTTTT. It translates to CASSIKRGANTGELFF.

CDR3 DNA: TGTGCCAGCAGTTACGACAGGTGTGAAGCTTTCTTT. Its protein is CASSYDRCEAFF. The V and J genes are TRBV6-5 and TRBJ1-1; D may be TRBD1 (6 bases). Per the germline V gene, CDR1 is MNHEY and CDR2 is SVGAGI. Trimming took off 2 bases at V and 7 bases at J, with 8 bases between the two ends. The CDR3 is 12 residues long.

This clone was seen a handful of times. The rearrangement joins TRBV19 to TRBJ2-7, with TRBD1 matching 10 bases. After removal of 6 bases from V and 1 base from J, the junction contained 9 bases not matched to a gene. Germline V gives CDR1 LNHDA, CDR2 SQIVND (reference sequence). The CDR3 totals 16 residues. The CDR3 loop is CASSQTRDRGSYEQYF. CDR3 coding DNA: TGTGCCAGTAGCCAAACCCGGGACAGGGGATCCTACGAGCAGTACTTC. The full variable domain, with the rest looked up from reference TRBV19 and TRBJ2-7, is DGGITQSPKYLFRKEGQNVTLSCEQNLNHDAMYWYRQDPGQGLRLIYYSQIVNDFQKGDIAEGYSVSREKKESFPLTVTSAQKNPTAFYLCASSQTRDRGSYEQYFGPGTRLTVT.